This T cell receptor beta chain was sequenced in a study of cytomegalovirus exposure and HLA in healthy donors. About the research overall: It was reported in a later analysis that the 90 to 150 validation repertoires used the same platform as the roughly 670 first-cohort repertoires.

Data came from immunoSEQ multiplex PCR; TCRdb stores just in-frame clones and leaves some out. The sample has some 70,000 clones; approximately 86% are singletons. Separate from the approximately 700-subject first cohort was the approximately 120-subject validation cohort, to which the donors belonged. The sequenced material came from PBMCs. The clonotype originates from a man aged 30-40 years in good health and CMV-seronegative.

This CDR3 reads CASSEAPARQPSDTQYF. The DNA of the CDR3 is TGTGCCAGCAGTGAAGCGCCAGCGAGGCAACCCTCGGATACGCAGTATTTT. The rearrangement uses TRBV6-1 and TRBJ2-3; D is ambiguous. Germline-derived CDR1 and CDR2 are MNHNS and SASEGT. This CDR3 has 17 residues. V was clipped by 0 bases and J by 6 bases, with 19 bases between them.